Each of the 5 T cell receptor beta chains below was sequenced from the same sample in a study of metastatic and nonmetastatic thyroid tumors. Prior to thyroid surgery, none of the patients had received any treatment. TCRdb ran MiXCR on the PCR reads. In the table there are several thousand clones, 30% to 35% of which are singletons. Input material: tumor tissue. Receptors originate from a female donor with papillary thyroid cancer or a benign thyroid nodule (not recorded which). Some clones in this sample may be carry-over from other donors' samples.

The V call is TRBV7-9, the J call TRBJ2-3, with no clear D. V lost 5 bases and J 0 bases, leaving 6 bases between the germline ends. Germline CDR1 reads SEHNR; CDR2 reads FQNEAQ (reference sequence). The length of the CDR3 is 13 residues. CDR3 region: CASSPDSTDTQYF. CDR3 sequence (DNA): TGTGCCAGCAGCCCCGACAGCACAGATACGCAGTATTTT. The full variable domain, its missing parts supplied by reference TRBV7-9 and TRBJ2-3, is DTGVSQNPRHKITKRGQNVTFRCDPISEHNRLYWYRQTLGQGPEFLTYFQNEAQLEKSRLLSDRFSAERPKGSFSTLEIQRTEQGDSAMYLCASSPDSTDTQYFGPGTRLTVL.

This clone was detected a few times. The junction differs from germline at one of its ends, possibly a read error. The CDR3 bases are TGCGCCAGCAGTGAGCGCGCTAGAGGGGACCAAGGGACCCCGTACTTC. Protein: CASSERARGDQGTPYF. V usage is TRBV10-1 and J usage is TRBJ2-5; D tentatively fits TRBD1 or TRBD2 (5 bases each). Germline CDR1 WNHNN, CDR2 SYGVQD (reference sequence). CDR3 length: 16 amino acids.

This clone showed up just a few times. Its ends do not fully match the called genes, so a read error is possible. CDR3 sequence reads: CAIMGYYSYDQYF. The CDR3 coding sequence is TGTGCCATCATGGGATACTACTCCTACGATCAGTACTTC. The J gene is TRBJ2-7, the V gene TRBV10-3; D is unclear. The CDR3 totals 13 residues. Germline V gives CDR1 ENHRY, CDR2 SYGVKD.

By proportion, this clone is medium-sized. The DNA for the CDR3 is TGTGCCACCAGCACACAGGGAAACACTGAAGCTTTCTTT. Its translation: CATSTQGNTEAFF. The chain combines TRBV15 with TRBJ1-1; TRBD1 is a possible D gene (6 bases). Trimming took off 4 bases at V and 2 bases at J, with 8 bases between the two ends. The germline V gene encodes CDR1 LNHNV and CDR2 YYDKDF (reference sequence). This CDR3 spans 13 amino acids.

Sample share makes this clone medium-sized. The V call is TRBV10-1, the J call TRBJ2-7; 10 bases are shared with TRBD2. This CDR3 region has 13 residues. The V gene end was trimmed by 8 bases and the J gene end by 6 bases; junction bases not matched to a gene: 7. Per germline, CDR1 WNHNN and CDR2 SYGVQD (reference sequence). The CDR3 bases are TGCGCCAGCCAGTTAGCGGGAGGTGCCGAGCAGTACTTC. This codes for CASQLAGGAEQYF.